Listed below are T cell receptor beta chains from one sample, sequenced in a study of CD8 T cells in ankylosing spondylitis. MiXCR, run by TCRdb on the 5' RACE reads, gives a single entry per CDR3 protein. The table lists about 510,000 distinct CDR3 sequences, approximately 5.3% of them singletons. The sequenced sample consisted of blood, either unsorted or a sorted T cell fraction (not recorded which). The receptors derive from a male donor with ankylosing spondylitis. The CDR3 runs from the conserved cysteine through the conserved F or W. A D gene is named only where the DNA matches it firmly. Some rows mark clone size as missing; the rest say once, few, many or name a class of expanded clone.

J: TRBJ2-2; D: .; length: 16; size: many; V: TRBV20-1; DNA: TGCAGTGCTAGGAACAGAATCCTCGCGAACACCGGGGAGCTGTTTTTT; CDR3: CSARNRILANTGELFF
J: TRBJ2-3; D: .; length: 13; size: few; V: TRBV7-9; DNA: TGTGCCAGCAGCTTCCGGGGGATGGATACGCAGTATTTT; CDR3: CASSFRGMDTQYF
J: TRBJ2-1; D: .; length: 11; size: many; V: TRBV29-1; DNA: TGCAGCGTTGTAGGCGCGAATGAGCAGTTCTTC; CDR3: CSVVGANEQFF
J: TRBJ1-5; D: .; length: 15; size: many; V: TRBV20-1; DNA: TGCAGTGCTAGAGGTCAGGCGGGAAGCCGTCAGCCCCAGCATTTT; CDR3: CSARGQAGSRQPQHF
J: TRBJ2-2; D: .; length: 17; size: many; V: TRBV4-3; DNA: TGCGCCAGCAGCCAAGATTCTGGAAGGGTGAGCACCGGGGAGCTGTTTTTT; CDR3: CASSQDSGRVSTGELFF
J: TRBJ1-1; D: .; length: 13; size: many; V: TRBV6-6; DNA: TGTGCCAGCAGACAGACAGCTTACACTGAAGCTTTCTTT; CDR3: CASRQTAYTEAFF
J: TRBJ2-7; D: .; length: 12; size: many; V: TRBV20-1; DNA: TGCAGTGCCGTGGAAGTTTCCTACGAGCAGTACTTC; CDR3: CSAVEVSYEQYF
J: TRBJ2-2; D: .; length: 16; size: many; V: TRBV27; DNA: TGTGCCAGCAGTAAAACAGGGCTCCTTTCGGCCGGGGAGCTGTTTTTT; CDR3: CASSKTGLLSAGELFF
J: TRBJ1-6; D: TRBD1; length: 14; size: many; V: TRBV20-1; DNA: TGCAGTGCTCTCCCCGGGACAGAGAATTCACCCCTCCACTTT; CDR3: CSALPGTENSPLHF
J: TRBJ1-4; D: .; length: 14; size: many; V: TRBV29-1; DNA: TGCAGCGTTGAATTGTCGGGAACTAATGAAAAACTGTTTTTT; CDR3: CSVELSGTNEKLFF
J: TRBJ1-1; D: .; length: 14; size: many; V: TRBV6-2/TRBV6-3; DNA: TGTGCCAGCAGTGCCCGCCAGTCGAACACTGAAGCTTTCTTT; CDR3: CASSARQSNTEAFF
J: TRBJ2-7; D: .; length: 17; size: few; V: TRBV5-1; DNA: TGCGCCAGCAGCTCTCCCCTGGGACAAGGAAGCTCCTACGAGCAGTACTTC; CDR3: CASSSPLGQGSSYEQYF
J: TRBJ1-2; D: .; length: 15; size: many; V: TRBV7-8; DNA: TGTGCCAGCAGCTTAGTGGAGGGAACTAACTATGGCTACACCTTC; CDR3: CASSLVEGTNYGYTF
J: TRBJ1-2; D: .; length: 16; size: many; V: TRBV6-1; DNA: TGTGCCAGCAGTGAATACCAGGGGACCCCTAACTATGGCTACACCTTC; CDR3: CASSEYQGTPNYGYTF
J: TRBJ2-3; D: TRBD1; length: 15; size: many; V: TRBV7-2; DNA: TGTGCCAGCAGCAACAGGGGTATCAGCACAGATACGCAGTATTTT; CDR3: CASSNRGISTDTQYF
J: TRBJ2-3; D: TRBD2; length: 17; size: many; V: TRBV7-6; DNA: TGTGCCAGCAGCTTAGGTCCCTTAGCGGGTTTCACAGATACGCAGTATTTT; CDR3: CASSLGPLAGFTDTQYF
J: TRBJ1-2; D: .; length: 12; size: many; V: TRBV12-3/TRBV12-4; DNA: TGTGCCAGCAGACAGGGTTCCACTGGCTACACCTTC; CDR3: CASRQGSTGYTF
J: TRBJ2-7; D: TRBD2; length: 14; size: once; V: TRBV20-1; DNA: TGCAGTGCTGTAACCGGACTAGCGGGAGCGGAGCAGTACTTC; CDR3: CSAVTGLAGAEQYF
J: TRBJ2-4; D: .; length: 14; size: many; V: TRBV5-5; DNA: TGTGCCAGCAGCTTGGACGGGGCGAGGAACATTCAGTACTTC; CDR3: CASSLDGARNIQYF
J: TRBJ2-7; D: .; length: 13; size: many; V: TRBV7-9; DNA: TGTGCCAGCAGCTTAGCGTCTTTTGAAGAGCAGTACTTC; CDR3: CASSLASFEEQYF
J: TRBJ2-2; D: TRBD1; length: 14; size: few; V: TRBV10-3; DNA: TGTGCCATCACTAGACAGGGGGACACCGGGGAGCTGTTTTTT; CDR3: CAITRQGDTGELFF
J: TRBJ1-2; D: .; length: 15; size: many; V: TRBV28; DNA: TGTGCCAGCAGTTATGGGGGGGGGCGCCCCTATGGCTACACCTTC; CDR3: CASSYGGGRPYGYTF
J: TRBJ2-1; D: TRBD1; length: 18; size: many; V: TRBV24-1; DNA: TGTGCCACCAGTGATCCGGCCGCCCGGGACAGAATTGACAATGAGCAGTTCTTC; CDR3: CATSDPAARDRIDNEQFF
J: TRBJ1-1; D: .; length: 11; size: many; V: TRBV7-9; DNA: TGTGCCAGCAGCTTAGCCCCCCGAGCTTTCTTT; CDR3: CASSLAPRAFF
J: TRBJ1-5; D: TRBD1; length: 14; size: many; V: TRBV5-1; DNA: TGCGCCAGCAGCTGGGGGACAGGGGTACAGCCCCAGCATTTT; CDR3: CASSWGTGVQPQHF
J: TRBJ2-1; D: .; length: 13; size: .; V: TRBV4-1; DNA: TGCGCCAGCAGCGATCGGGGCTACAATGAGCAGTTCTTC; CDR3: CASSDRGYNEQFF
J: TRBJ1-5; D: .; length: 15; size: many; V: TRBV18; DNA: TGTGCCAGCTCACCGACTGGTGGTGACAATCAGCCCCAGCATTTT; CDR3: CASSPTGGDNQPQHF
J: TRBJ2-7; D: TRBD2; length: 15; size: many; V: TRBV7-2; DNA: TGTGCCAGCAGCTTAGCCTCGGGGGGATTTTACGAGCAGTACTTC; CDR3: CASSLASGGFYEQYF
J: TRBJ1-2; D: .; length: 15; size: many; V: TRBV5-1; DNA: TGCGCCAGCAGCCCGTCGAATTCAGGGGCCCGGGGCTACACCTTC; CDR3: CASSPSNSGARGYTF